This T cell receptor (beta chain) emerged from a study of blood T cell repertoires in COVID-19. Study-level information: COVID-19 samples, acute and convalescent, were from the United States, Italy and Spain. The cDNA or gDNA used as material had been derived from T cells, B-cell-depleted T cells, or PBMCs.

In the study's own analysis: Estimation of nucleated cell counts was performed using reference gene primer amplification. Profiling relied on immunoSEQ multiplex PCR, and the TCRdb table lists in-frame clones only, not all of them. V and J calls and clone size come straight from that table; D and trimming were deduced from the DNA. The sample carries about 97,000 clones, about nine tenths recorded once. V shed 1 base and J 2 bases; nucleotides not matched to a gene: 6. Per the germline V gene, CDR1 is SGHNT and CDR2 is YYREEE (reference sequence). There are 15 residues in the CDR3. This clone occurred a few times.

Material: peripheral blood. The chain joins TRBV5-4 to TRBJ2-7; 7 nucleotides match TRBD1. The TCR sequence derives from a woman aged 50 to 60 with COVID-19, enrolled during active disease. CDR3: CASSLSGTVTYEQYF. CDR3 bases: TGTGCCAGCAGCTTGAGTGGGACAGTAACCTACGAGCAGTACTTC.